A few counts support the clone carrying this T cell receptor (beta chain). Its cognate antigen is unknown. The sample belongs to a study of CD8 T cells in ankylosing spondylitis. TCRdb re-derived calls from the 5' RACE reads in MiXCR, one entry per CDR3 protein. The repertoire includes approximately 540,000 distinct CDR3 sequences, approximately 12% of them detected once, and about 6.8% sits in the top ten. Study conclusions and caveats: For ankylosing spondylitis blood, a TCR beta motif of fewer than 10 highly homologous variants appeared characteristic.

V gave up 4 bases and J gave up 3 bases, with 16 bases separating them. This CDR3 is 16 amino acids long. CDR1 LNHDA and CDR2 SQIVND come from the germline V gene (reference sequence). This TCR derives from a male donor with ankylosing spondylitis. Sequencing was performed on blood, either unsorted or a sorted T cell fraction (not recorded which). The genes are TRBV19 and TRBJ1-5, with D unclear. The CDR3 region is CASSRSVAVDNQPQHF. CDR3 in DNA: TGTGCCAGTAGTAGATCGGTCGCAGTTGACAATCAGCCCCAGCATTTT.